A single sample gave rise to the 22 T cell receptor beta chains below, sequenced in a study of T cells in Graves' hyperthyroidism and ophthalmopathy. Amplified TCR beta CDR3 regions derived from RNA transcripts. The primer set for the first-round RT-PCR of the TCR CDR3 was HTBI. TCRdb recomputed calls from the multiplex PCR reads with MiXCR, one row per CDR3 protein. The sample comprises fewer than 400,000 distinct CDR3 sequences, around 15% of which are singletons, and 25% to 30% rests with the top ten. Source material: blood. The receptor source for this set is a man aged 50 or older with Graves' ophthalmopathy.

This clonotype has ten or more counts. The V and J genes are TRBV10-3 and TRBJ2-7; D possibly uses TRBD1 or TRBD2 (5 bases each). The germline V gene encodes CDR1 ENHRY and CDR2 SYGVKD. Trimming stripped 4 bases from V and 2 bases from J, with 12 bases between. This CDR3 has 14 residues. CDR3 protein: CAISGWDQAYEQYF. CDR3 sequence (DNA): TGTGCCATCAGTGGGTGGGACCAGGCCTACGAGCAGTACTTC.

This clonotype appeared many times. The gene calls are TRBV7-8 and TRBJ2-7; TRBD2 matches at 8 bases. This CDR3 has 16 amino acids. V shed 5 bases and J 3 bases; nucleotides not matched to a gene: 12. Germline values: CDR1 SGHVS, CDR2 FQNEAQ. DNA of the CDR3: TGTGCCAGCAGCAGTAGACTAGCGTTGGGCCACTACGAGCAGTACTTC. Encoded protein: CASSSRLALGHYEQYF.

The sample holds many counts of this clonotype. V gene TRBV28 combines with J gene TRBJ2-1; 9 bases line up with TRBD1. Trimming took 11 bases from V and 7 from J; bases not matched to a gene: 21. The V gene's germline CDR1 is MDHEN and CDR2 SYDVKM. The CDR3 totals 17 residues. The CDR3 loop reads CAAQGASGNWGGNEQFF. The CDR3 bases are TGTGCCGCACAGGGGGCCAGCGGGAATTGGGGAGGGAATGAGCAGTTCTTC.

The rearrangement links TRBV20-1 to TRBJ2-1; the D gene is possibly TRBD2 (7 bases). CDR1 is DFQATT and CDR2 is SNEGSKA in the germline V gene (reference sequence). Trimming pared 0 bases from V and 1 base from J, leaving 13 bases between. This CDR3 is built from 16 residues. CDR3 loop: CSARDWGGLSYNEQFF. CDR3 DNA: TGCAGTGCTAGAGATTGGGGGGGGCTATCCTACAATGAGCAGTTCTTC.

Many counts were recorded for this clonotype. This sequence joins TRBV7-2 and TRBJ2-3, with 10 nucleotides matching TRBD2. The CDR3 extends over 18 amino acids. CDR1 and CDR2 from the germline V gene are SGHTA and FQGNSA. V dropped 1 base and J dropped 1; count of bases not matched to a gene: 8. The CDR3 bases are TGTGCCAGCAGCTTAGTCATAGGGGGGACTAGCGGCACAGATACGCAGTATTTT. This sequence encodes CASSLVIGGTSGTDTQYF. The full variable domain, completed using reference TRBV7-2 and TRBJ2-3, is GAGVSQSPSNKVTEKGKDVELRCDPISGHTALYWYRQSLGQGLEFLIYFQGNSAPDKSGLPSDRFSAERTGGSVSTLTIQRTQQEDSAVYLCASSLVIGGTSGTDTQYFGPGTRLTVL.

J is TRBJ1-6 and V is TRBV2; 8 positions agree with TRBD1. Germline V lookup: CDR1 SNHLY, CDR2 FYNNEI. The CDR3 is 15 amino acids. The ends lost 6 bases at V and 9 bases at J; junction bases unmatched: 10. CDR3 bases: TGTGCCAGCAGCCCCCAGACAGGGGTTAGTTCACCCCTCCACTTT. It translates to CASSPQTGVSSPLHF.

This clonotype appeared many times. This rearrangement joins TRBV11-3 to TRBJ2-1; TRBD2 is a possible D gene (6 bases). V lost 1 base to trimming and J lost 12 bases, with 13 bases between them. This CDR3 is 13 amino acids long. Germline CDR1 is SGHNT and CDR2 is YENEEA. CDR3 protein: CASSLGFSEGQFF. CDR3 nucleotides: TGTGCCAGCAGCTTAGGTTTTTCGGAGGGGCAGTTCTTC.

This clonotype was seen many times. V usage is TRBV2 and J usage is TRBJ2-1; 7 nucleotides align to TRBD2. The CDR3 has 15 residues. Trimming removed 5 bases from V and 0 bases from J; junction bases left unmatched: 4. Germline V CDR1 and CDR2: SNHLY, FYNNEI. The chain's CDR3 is CASSPERGSYNEQFF. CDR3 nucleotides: TGTGCCAGCAGTCCAGAGCGGGGCTCCTACAATGAGCAGTTCTTC.

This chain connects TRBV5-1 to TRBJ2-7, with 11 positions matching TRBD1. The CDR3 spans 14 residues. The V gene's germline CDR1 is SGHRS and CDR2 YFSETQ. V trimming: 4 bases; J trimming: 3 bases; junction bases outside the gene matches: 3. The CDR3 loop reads CASSTGQGVYEQYF. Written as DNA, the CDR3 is TGCGCCAGCAGCACGGGACAGGGGGTCTACGAGCAGTACTTC.

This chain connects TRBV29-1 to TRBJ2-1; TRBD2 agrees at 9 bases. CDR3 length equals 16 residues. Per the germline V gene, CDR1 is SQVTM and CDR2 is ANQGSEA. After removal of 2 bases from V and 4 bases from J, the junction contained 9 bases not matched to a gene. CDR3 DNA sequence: TGCAGCGTTGAAAACCCTAGCGGGATTTGGTACAATGAGCAGTTCTTC. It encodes CSVENPSGIWYNEQFF.

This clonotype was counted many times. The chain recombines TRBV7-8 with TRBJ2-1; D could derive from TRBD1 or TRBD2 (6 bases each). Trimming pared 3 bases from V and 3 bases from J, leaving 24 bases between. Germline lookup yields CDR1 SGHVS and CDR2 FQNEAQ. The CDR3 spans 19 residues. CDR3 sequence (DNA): TGTGCCAGCAGCTTCAGGGGCTCGCCCGGCGGGATACACTACAATGAGCAGTTCTTC. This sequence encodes CASSFRGSPGGIHYNEQFF.

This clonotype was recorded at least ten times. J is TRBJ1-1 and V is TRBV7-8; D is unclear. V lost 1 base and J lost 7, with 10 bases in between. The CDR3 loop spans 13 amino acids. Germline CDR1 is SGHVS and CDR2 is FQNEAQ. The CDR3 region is CASSLGRNLEAFF. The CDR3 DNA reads TGTGCCAGCAGCTTAGGCCGTAATCTTGAAGCTTTCTTT.

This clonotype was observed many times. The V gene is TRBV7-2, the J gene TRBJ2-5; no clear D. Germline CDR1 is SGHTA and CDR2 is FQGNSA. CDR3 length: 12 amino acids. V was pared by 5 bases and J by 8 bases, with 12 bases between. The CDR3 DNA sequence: TGTGCCAGCAGCCTGCGCTGGGGTACCCAGTACTTC. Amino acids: CASSLRWGTQYF. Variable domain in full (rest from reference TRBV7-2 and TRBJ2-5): GAGVSQSPSNKVTEKGKDVELRCDPISGHTALYWYRQSLGQGLEFLIYFQGNSAPDKSGLPSDRFSAERTGGSVSTLTIQRTQQEDSAVYLCASSLRWGTQYFGPGTRLLVL.

This CDR3 is CSARDPGQPPGTQYF. As DNA, the CDR3 is TGCAGTGCTAGAGATCCTGGACAGCCCCCAGGGACCCAGTACTTC. The chain couples TRBV20-1 to TRBJ2-5; the D gene is possibly TRBD1 (6 bases). This CDR3 is built from 15 residues. CDR1 is DFQATT and CDR2 is SNEGSKA in the germline V gene (reference sequence). Trimming pared 0 bases from V and 7 bases from J, leaving 18 bases between.

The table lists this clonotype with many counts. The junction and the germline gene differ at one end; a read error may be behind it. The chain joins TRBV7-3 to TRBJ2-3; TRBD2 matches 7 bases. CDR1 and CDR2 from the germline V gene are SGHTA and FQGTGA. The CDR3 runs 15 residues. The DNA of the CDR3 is TGTGCTAGCAGCCCCGGGACTACCCACACAGATACGCAGTATTTT. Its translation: CASSPGTTHTDTQYF.

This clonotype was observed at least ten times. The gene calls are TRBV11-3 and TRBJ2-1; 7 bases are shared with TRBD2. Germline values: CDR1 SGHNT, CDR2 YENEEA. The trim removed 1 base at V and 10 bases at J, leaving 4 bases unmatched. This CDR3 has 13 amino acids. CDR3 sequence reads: CASSLGTSEEQFF. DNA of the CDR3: TGTGCCAGCAGCTTAGGAACTAGCGAAGAGCAGTTCTTC.

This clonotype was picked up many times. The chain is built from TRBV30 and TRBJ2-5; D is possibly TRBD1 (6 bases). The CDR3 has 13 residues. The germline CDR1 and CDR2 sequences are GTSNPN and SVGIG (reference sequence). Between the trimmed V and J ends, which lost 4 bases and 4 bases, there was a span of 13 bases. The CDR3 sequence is CAWIRDIGETQYF. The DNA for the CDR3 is TGTGCCTGGATTCGGGACATAGGAGAGACCCAGTACTTC.

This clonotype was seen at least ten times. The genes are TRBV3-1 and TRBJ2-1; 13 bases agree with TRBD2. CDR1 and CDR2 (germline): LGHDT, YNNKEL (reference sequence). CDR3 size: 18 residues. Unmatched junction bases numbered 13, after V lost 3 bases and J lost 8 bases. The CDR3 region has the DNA TGTGCCAGCAGCCAGCGAGGGACTAGCGGGATTCTTTACCATGAGCAGTTCTTC. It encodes CASSQRGTSGILYHEQFF.

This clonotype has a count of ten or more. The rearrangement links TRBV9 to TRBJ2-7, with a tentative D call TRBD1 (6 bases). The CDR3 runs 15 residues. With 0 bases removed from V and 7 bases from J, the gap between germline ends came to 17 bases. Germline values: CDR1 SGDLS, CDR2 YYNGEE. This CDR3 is CASSVAGTLGSEQYF. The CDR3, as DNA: TGTGCCAGCAGCGTAGCCGGGACACTTGGTTCGGAGCAGTACTTC.

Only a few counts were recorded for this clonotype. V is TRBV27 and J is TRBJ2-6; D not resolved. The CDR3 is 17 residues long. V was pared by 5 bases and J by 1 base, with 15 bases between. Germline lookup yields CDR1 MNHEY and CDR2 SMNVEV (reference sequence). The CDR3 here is CASSLSPPGSGANVLTF. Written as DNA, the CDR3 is TGTGCCAGCAGTCTCTCCCCGCCGGGTTCTGGGGCCAACGTCCTGACTTTC.

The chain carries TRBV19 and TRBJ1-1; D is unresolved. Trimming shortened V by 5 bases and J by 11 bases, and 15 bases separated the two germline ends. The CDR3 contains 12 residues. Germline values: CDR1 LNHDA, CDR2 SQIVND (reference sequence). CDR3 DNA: TGTGCCAGTAGTCCACCCGGGAGAGGTGCTTTCTTT. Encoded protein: CASSPPGRGAFF.

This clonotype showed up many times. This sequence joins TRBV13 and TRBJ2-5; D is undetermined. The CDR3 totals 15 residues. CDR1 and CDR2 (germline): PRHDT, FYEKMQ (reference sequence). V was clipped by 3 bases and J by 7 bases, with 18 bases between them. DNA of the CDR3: TGTGCCAGCAGCTTCCAAAGGACGGGTACTGGGACCCAGTACTTC. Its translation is CASSFQRTGTGTQYF.